This entry features one TCR beta chain sequence. The target antigen is unknown. Here immunoSEQ multiplex PCR was the method, and the copy in TCRdb shows in-frame clones only, minus some. Here the sample spans over 85,000 clones, 90% to 95% being singletons. The entry originates in a study of T cells in pancreatic ductal adenocarcinoma. Study-wide findings and caveats: Mean clonality was about 0.12 in tumors and roughly 0.068 in blood, not significantly different. Tumor samples had fewer productive templates and approximately 8-fold fewer unique clonotypes than blood. Enrichment of CD45RO+ effector over naive T cells in tumors may bias clonality.

The selected patients with pancreatic ductal adenocarcinoma had surgery but no neoadjuvant therapy. Germline V gene lookup returns CDR1 ENHRY and CDR2 SYGVKD. V was clipped by 11 bases and J by 8 bases; unmatched bases: 11. This CDR3 spans 13 amino acids. The TCR sequence derives from a human donor with pancreatic ductal adenocarcinoma. Material: PBMCs. The J gene is TRBJ1-3, the V gene TRBV10-3; 8 bases are a match to TRBD1. The CDR3 is CAVSTGAYDTIYF. CDR3 nucleotide sequence: TGTGCCGTCTCGACAGGGGCTTATGACACCATATATTTT.